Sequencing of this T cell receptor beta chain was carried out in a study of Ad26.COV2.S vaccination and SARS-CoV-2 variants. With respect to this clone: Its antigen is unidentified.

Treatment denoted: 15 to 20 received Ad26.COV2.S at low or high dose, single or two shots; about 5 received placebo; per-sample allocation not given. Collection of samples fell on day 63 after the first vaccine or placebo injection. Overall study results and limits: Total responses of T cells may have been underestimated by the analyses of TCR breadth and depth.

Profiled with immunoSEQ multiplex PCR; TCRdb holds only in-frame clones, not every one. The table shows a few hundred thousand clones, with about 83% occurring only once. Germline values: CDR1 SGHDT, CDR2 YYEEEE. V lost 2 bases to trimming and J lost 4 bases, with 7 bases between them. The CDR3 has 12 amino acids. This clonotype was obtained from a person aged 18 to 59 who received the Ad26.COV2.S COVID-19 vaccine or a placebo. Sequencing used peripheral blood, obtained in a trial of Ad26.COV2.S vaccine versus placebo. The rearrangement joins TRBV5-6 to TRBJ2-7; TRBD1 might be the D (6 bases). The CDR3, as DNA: TGTGCCAGCAGCTTTCAGGGGTACGAGCAGTACGTC. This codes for CASSFQGYEQYV.